This T cell receptor beta chain was sequenced during a study of T-cell memory formation after mild COVID-19. Turning to the study itself: Clusters of TCRs were largely donor specific. Study-wide results and limits: Clones contracting across day 15 to 85 had a balanced CD4/CD8 profile; later expanding clones leaned CD4+. Contracting clones localized mainly to CM and EM when CD4+ and mainly to EMRA when CD8+. Whether day 37 second-wave clones are SARS-CoV-2-specific was not confirmed.

TCRdb re-called the 5' RACE reads through MiXCR, storing one row per CDR3 protein. Among 200,000 to 250,000 distinct CDR3 sequences, over 9.5% were seen once, and the ten largest hold 3.5%. This clonotype was found a few times. Its antigen is unidentified. Specimen: PBMCs or a T cell subset sorted from them (not recorded which). This clonotype was sampled from a man aged 18 to 35 who had mild COVID-19 (a few samples of this study predate the infection). Cell type and time point are not known.

As DNA, the CDR3 is TGTGCCACCAGTGACGGACAGGGAGGAATAGATACGCAGTATTTT. It codes for CATSDGQGGIDTQYF. The chain recombines TRBV24-1 with TRBJ2-3; 8 nucleotides align to TRBD1. Germline trimming cut 4 bases from V and 5 bases from J; bases unmatched to any gene: 7. This CDR3 comprises 15 residues. In germline, CDR1 is KGHDR, CDR2 SFDVKD.